This paragraph reports one T cell receptor (beta chain). The antigen is unknown. The record originates from a study of cytomegalovirus exposure and HLA in healthy donors. 13 Jbeta primers and 60 Vbeta primers were used for the PCR. Profiled with immunoSEQ multiplex PCR; TCRdb holds only in-frame clones, not every one. The profile shows about 69,000 clones, 75% to 80% of them singletons. From germline, CDR1 is SGHTS and CDR2 YDEGEE. With 4 bases clipped from V and 7 bases from J, the junction kept 7 bases outside the gene matches. The CDR3 is 14 residues long. Study conclusions and caveats: Another analysis was done later, and it associated over 15,000 TCR beta sequences with HLA alleles at 0.05 false discovery rate. The later analysis indicated that the majority of CMV-associated TCR beta chains appeared HLA-restricted.

This chain links TRBV5-8 with TRBJ2-2, with TRBD1 identical over 7 bases. The source of this sequence is a man between 18 and 29 years old in good health and CMV-seronegative. Sequencing input: PBMCs. CDR3 sequence: CASSQTGMSGELFF. CDR3 coding DNA: TGTGCCAGCAGCCAGACAGGGATGAGCGGGGAGCTGTTTTTT.